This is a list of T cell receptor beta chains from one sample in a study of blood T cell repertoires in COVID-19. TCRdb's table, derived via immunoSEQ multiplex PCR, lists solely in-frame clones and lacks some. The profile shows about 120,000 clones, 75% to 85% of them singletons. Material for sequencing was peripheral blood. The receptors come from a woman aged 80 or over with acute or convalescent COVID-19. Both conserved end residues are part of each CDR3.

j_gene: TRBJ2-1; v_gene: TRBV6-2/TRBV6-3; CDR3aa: CASSHPTGGSYNEQFF
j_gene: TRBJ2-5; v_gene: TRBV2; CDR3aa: CASSGQQETQYF
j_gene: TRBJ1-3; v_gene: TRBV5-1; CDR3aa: CASSGGAGNTIYF
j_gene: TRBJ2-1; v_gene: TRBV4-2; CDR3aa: CASRRGGDYYNEQFF
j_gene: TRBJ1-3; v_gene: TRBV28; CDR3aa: CASSDGQSSGNTIYF
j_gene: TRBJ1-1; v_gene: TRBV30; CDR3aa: CAWSVQGLNTEAFF
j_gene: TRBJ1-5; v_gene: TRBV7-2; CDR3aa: CASSPDRYYQPQHF
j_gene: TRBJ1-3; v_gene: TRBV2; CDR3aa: CASSAPTGDGRTIYF
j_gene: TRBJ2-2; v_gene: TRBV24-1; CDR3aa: CATLLTSPIYTGELFF
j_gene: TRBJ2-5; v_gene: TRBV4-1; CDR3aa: CASSQHGAGDTQYF
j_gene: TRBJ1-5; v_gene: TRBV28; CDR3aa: CASSWDRVGQPQHF
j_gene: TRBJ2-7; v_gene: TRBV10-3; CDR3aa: CAISGGYYEQYF
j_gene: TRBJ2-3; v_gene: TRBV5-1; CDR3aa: CASSLMNSRGTDTQYF
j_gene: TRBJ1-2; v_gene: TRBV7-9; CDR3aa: CASSSEGQVSGYTF
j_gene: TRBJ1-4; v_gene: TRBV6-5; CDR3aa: CASSYSSAGSEKLFF
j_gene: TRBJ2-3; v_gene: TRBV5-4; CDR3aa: CASSSTSGKGTDTQYF
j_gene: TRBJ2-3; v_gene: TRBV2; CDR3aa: CASMRSQGTDTQYF
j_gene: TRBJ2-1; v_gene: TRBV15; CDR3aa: CATSRAQLPNVDSYNEQFF
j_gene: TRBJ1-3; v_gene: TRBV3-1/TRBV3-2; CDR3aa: CASSRRQDLSGNTIYF
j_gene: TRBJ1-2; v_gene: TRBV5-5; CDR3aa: CASSLSRWGLYGYTF
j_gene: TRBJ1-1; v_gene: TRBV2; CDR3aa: CASSGQGNTEAFF
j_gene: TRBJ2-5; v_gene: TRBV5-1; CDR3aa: CASSFGTARQETQYF
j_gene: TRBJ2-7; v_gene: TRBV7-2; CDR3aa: CASSTHGTVSYEQYF
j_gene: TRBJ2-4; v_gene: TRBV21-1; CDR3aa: CASSRTGFLAKNIQYF
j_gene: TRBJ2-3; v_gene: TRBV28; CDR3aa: CASSPLTGYTDTQYF
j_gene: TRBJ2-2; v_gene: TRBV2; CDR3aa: CASTGGLTTGELFF
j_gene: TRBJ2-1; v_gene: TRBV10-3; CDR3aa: CAISEGPNNEQFF
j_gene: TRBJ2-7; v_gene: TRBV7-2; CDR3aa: CASSADRDGVQYF
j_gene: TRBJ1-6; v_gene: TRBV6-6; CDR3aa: CASLQSSYNSPLHF
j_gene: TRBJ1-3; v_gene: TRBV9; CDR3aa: CASSVGGFSGNTIYF
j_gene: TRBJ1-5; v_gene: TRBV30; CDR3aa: CAWRAREDQPQHF
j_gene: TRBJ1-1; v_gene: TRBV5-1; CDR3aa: CASRAGGGETEAFF
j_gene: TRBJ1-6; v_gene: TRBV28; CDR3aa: CASSSWGTGNSPLHF
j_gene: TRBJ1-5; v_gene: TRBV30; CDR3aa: CAWSVPGWGQPQHF
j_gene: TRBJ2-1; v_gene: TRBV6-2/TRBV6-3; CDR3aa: CASSKTVQGTLGAQFF
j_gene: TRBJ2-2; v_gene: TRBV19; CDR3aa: CASSFGQGIGELFF
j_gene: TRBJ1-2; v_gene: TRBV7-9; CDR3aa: CASSFNSPSSGYTF
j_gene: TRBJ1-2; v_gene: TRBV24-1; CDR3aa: CATSDALTNYGYTF
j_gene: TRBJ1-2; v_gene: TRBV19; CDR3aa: CASSLPYGYTF
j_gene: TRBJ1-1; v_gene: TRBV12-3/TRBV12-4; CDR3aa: CASRLLNTEAFF
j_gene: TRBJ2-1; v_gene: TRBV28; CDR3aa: CASSPPHSGEQFF
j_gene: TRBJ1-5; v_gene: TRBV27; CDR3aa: CASSLYSDQPQHF
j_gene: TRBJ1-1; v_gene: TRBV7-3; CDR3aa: CASSPQGRETEAFF
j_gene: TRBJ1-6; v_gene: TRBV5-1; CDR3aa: CASSWTPGGDSPLHF
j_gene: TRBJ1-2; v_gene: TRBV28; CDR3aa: CASRSRRYGYTF
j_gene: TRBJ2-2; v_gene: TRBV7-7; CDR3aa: CASSSGLAGNTGELFF
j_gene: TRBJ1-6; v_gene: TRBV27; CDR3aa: CASSRPPGQVSYNSPLHF
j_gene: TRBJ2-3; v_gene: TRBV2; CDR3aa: CASSLRSGSTDTQYF
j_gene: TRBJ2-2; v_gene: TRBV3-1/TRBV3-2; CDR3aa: CASSRRDRGGELFF
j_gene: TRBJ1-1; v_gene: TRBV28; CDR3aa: CASSGRVWAEAFF